The 3 T cell receptor beta chains reported below all come from one sample, sequenced in a study of CD8+ T cells in alopecia areata. RNA was isolated and reverse transcribed to cDNA, the sequencing template. TCRdb keeps only in-frame clones here, not all; method: immunoSEQ multiplex PCR. The sample shows fewer than 150,000 clones, 56% of them seen only once. Treatment in this sample: oral pan-JAK inhibitor, 5-10 mg twice daily. Sample: CD4+ T cells sorted from blood, taken at week 24, from a patient treated with tofacitinib. The receptors were gathered from a human donor with alopecia areata.

The chain has TRBV30 and TRBJ2-3; D unresolved. Trimming took off 1 base at V and 4 bases at J, with 6 bases between the two ends. The CDR3 runs to 12 residues. CDR1 is GTSNPN and CDR2 is SVGIG in the germline V gene (reference sequence). Written as DNA, the CDR3 is TGTGCCTGGAGTGCCTTCTCAGATACGCAGTATTTT. This codes for CAWSAFSDTQYF.

Note on this clone: The sample carries other DNA sequences with the same CDR3. The chain recombines TRBV30 with TRBJ1-6, with no clear D. The germline CDR1 and CDR2 sequences are GTSNPN and SVGIG (reference sequence). V was pared by 5 bases and J by 7 bases, with 6 bases between. CDR3 size: 11 residues. CDR3 residues: CAWGPNSPLHF. In DNA, the CDR3 is TGTGCCTGGGGGCCCAATTCACCCCTCCACTTT.

V usage is TRBV2 and J usage is TRBJ2-5; D unresolved. There are 14 residues in the CDR3. Germline V gene data show CDR1 as SNHLY and CDR2 as FYNNEI. The V gene lost 3 bases and the J gene lost 1 base, with 9 bases spanning the gap. CDR3 region: CASSEDLGQETQYF. As DNA, the CDR3 is TGTGCCAGCAGTGAGGACCTCGGCCAAGAGACCCAGTACTTC.